This T cell receptor (beta chain) was found in a study of T cells in Graves' hyperthyroidism and ophthalmopathy. In this sample, this clonotype turned up a few times. Its antigen is as yet unknown. Amplification of TCR beta CDR3 regions used RNA as the template. The study used the HTBI primer set for a first-round RT-PCR of the TCR CDR3. In TCRdb, the multiplex PCR reads were re-called with MiXCR into one record per CDR3 protein. The sample records about 640,000 distinct CDR3 sequences, around 20% being singletons. CDR3 length equals 17 residues. V was cut by 1 base and J by 0 bases, with 15 bases left in between. Germline CDR1 is DFQATT and CDR2 is SNEGSKA (reference sequence). Study-level points and caveats: Ophthalmopathy was told apart from stable hyperthyroidism by a 13 V-J model.

The receptor was isolated from a man aged 25-40 years with Graves' ophthalmopathy. The chain links TRBV20-1 to TRBJ2-2, with D maybe TRBD2 (5 bases). Sequencing was performed on blood. Here the CDR3 DNA reads TGCAGTGCTAGAGCATCCGGCGTGGACTCGAACACCGGGGAGCTGTTTTTT. This translates into CSARASGVDSNTGELFF.